This TCR beta chain was documented in a study of cytomegalovirus exposure and HLA in healthy donors (dated by TCRdb to about 2017). Some background on the complete study: In an earlier analysis of approximately 640 of the donors, under 300 Gb of sequence data and 90 million to 130 million unique TCR beta sequences from about 180 million T cells were reported. An early release covering roughly 600 HLA-typed donors comprised 250 to 350 gigabases of sequencing data and tens of millions of unique TCR sequences. Of the 300 to 450 genotyped donors, 65% to 90% fell in the genetic ancestry cluster associated with self-reported Caucasian donors. The aim of the study was to test whether cataloging public T cell receptors could identify signatures of past pathogen exposure. Using immunosequencing, the study profiled T cell repertoires from approximately 700 subjects and related those repertoires to cytomegalovirus serostatus. A separate validation cohort of about 110 different subjects was used in addition to the approximately 700-subject first cohort. To predict cytomegalovirus infection status, the study brought together high-throughput TCR immunosequencing, statistical association of individual TCRs with disease status, and machine learning. A later analysis re-examined previously published TCR beta repertoires from about 700 donors and added high-resolution HLA genotyping to investigate patterns of TCR occurrence. Rather than drawing on any new phenotypic data, the later analysis identified candidate immune exposures from TCR beta sequences and the way those sequences occurred across donors. In an earlier analysis of around 540 of the donors, high-throughput TCR beta sequencing was used to judge whether each TCR beta V gene segment behaved as functional or pseudogenic. Donor age, sex, ethnicity and CMV serostatus were collected together with the repertoire data. In a later genetic analysis, genome-wide SNP genotypes for about three fifths of the roughly 670 donors were used, and that subset was treated as a discovery cohort. All discovery cohort repertoires had been generated using a single sequencing platform. Both class I and class II loci were covered by HLA typing, at four-digit resolution. Typing coverage differed by locus: A, B, C, DRB1 and DQB1 were typed in roughly 620-630 donors, DQA1 in approximately 520, DPA1 in 600 to 610, and DPB1 in 472. A handful of DR-DQ haplotypes were handled as single units for association and clustering because linkage in the cohort was strong. Among some 400 genotyped donors of the cohort, an average of 235,054 unique TCR beta nucleotide sequences were sequenced per donor, roughly 20% of them non-productive.

The paper's findings and limits, for the study overall: In a later analysis, HLA-associated TCR beta chains were found to be more clonally expanded and to have lower generation probabilities than equally common non-associated chains. In a later genetic analysis, a missense DCLRE1C variant was associated with V-gene and J-gene trimming of TCR beta chains, and the association was replicated in an independent cohort. According to a later genetic analysis, donors in an Asian-associated ancestry cluster had fewer N-insertions in productive TCRs than the approximately 650-donor mean. A further reported finding was that TCR beta sequences accurately predicted the HLA-A and HLA-B alleles for most subjects in the first cohort. Specific HLA alleles were associated with more than 15,000 TCR beta sequences at a false discovery rate of 0.05 in a later analysis. Several of the top co-occurrence clusters appeared to be linked to parvovirus B19, influenza, CMV and Epstein-Barr virus, according to a later analysis. A cluster of highly shared sequence variants was judged likely to be a technical artifact of the sequencing pipeline. Because counts were too low, 15 or so rarely observed V segments, including chromosome 9 orphons, were excluded from the earlier analysis of several hundred of the donors. In a later analysis, the rate of TCR association differed among HLA loci, with DRB1 alleles having the most associated TCRs and HLA-C alleles having the fewest. The study listed approximately 150 TCR beta chains as associated with cytomegalovirus. Because some donors lacked HLA typing at each locus, the association tests relied only on the typed subset. Three of the identified cytomegalovirus-associated TCR beta chains were confirmed in vitro to be specific for cytomegalovirus antigens. When HLA alleles, especially DR and DQ, strongly co-occurred, TCR associations were difficult to assign to individual alleles. The presence/absence analyses assumed that sequencing depth was roughly uniform across donors, and that assumption may not be true. The cohort was sequenced for TCR beta chains only, and without alpha or paired-chain data the features that could be detected were limited. The classifier was reported to diagnose cytomegalovirus status with high specificity and sensitivity in both the original and validation cohorts. An earlier analysis of approximately 500 of the donors showed that most TCR beta V segments appeared in productive rearrangements either about 87% or about 30% of the time, which broadly matched IMGT annotations. Most CMV-associated TCR beta chains appeared to be HLA-restricted in a later analysis, and the HLA associations seemed to be driven largely by CMV exposure. Most TCR sequences were observed very rarely across donors, whereas some public TCRs were present in many individuals. Some IMGT-functional V segments, including TRBV6-2 and TRBV6-3, could not be distinguished by the 87-base-pair reads and were therefore excluded. The authors suggested that the approach could potentially be extended to other disease states and immunological phenotypes. CMV serostatus was the only immune exposure information available for the cohort. Linkage disequilibrium might explain the correlated functional status among segregating V segments, but an unknown experimental factor could not be ruled out.

From its cysteine to its phenylalanine, the CDR3 spans 14 amino acids. Only CDR3 DNA is held: 42 bases, read in frame from base 1. Trimming leaves V shorter by 7 bases and J shorter by 1 base, with the junction holding 4 bases beyond the gene matches. In the germline V gene (reference sequence), CDR1 corresponds to GTSNPN and CDR2 to SVGIG. The cohort was made up of roughly 670 healthy bone marrow donors. Cohort members were all nominally healthy when sampled, although unrecorded immune exposures were likely present. The donor tested CMV seropositive and was one of the 289 seropositive cohort members. Every donor gave a peripheral blood sample, and the peripheral blood mononuclear cells from that sample were used for TCR beta sequencing. Genomic DNA extraction from the blood cell samples was performed with the Qiagen DNeasy Blood Extraction Kit. Comments on this clone: This receptor's antigen is unknown. One base away there is no much larger clone; base qualities are not given.

Libraries were made using the immunoSEQ multiplex PCR assay. A mixture of 60 forward primers for TCR Vbeta segments and 13 reverse primers for TCR Jbeta segments was used in the multiplex PCR. Amplification of the CDR3 region of rearranged TCR beta genes was performed with a multiplex PCR assay on genomic DNA. Amplified TCR beta libraries were sequenced as 87-base-pair reads on the Illumina HiSeq System. The original pipeline was this. Across the 500 to 850 repertoires, a later analysis counted 80 million or so unique TCR beta chains, approximately 12 million of which were shared by at least two donors. To remove PCR and sequencing errors, raw reads were error-corrected and collapsed into unique sequences using a nearest-neighbor algorithm that merged closely related sequences. V, D and J gene segments were assigned by aligning CDR3 sequences to IMGT reference sequences. For a sequence to be retained, a match of at least six nucleotides to both a V gene segment and a J gene segment was required. Rearrangements were called productive when the CDR3 lacked stop codons and stayed in frame with V and J; all others were non-productive. CDR3 was defined by IMGT convention, running from the second conserved V-encoded cysteine to the conserved J-encoded phenylalanine. Sequences without an unambiguous match to a single V gene segment were excluded from the earlier analysis of approximately 600 of the donors. In an earlier analysis of a few hundred of the donors, V segments were called functional above 56.7% productive rearrangements and were called segregating when the between-donor standard deviation exceeded 5%. A statistical classification framework was built to diagnose cytomegalovirus status from the catalog of TCR beta chain sequences. A later analysis assigned V and J genes by comparing TCR nucleotide sequences with IMGT/GENE-DB human TR gene sequences. In a later analysis, CDR3 sequences and most-parsimonious VDJ recombination scenarios were assigned using the TCRdist pipeline. In a later analysis, each TCR beta chain was defined by its CDR3 amino acid sequence together with its V-gene family, and reads without a unique V-gene family were excluded. To address suspected cross-contamination and a sequencing artifact, a later analysis removed roughly 640 highly shared, low-generation-probability nucleotide sequences. In a later analysis, a clonal expansion index was calculated for each public chain from normalized within-repertoire ranks of inferred template counts. A later analysis computed generation probabilities with a VDJ recombination model fitted to out-of-frame rearrangements, and checked the results against IGoR. A later analysis scored TCR-TCR, TCR-HLA and TCR-CMV co-occurrence with hypergeometric tests, applying a repertoire-size bias correction to TCR pairs. In a later analysis, false discovery rates were estimated by permuting HLA or CMV assignments 20 times. In a later analysis, co-occurring TCRs were grouped using DBSCAN, with TCRdist sequence similarity added in when clustering inside HLA-allele-positive subsets. Repertoires with fewer than 30,000 or more than 120,000 public chains, plus five repertoires with anomalous nucleotide sharing, were excluded from co-occurrence clustering. What TCRdb holds here is the immuneACCESS table cut down to in-frame rearrangements. Part of the clones is not present; checked against another copy, under half of the missing clones reflect an unresolved V gene, and the others are unexplained. The V and J calls and clone size are taken from that table; D and trimming were inferred from the DNA. This sample holds some 130,000 clones; roughly four fifths were observed only once. Jointly, the top ten make up approximately 8.3% of the sample.

The chain couples TRBV30 to TRBJ2-6; 7 nucleotides in the junction match TRBD2. Sequenced input: PBMCs. This receptor was obtained from a woman in her forties or fifties in good health and CMV-seropositive. The DNA reads as follows: TGTGCCTCGGACGGGAGGTCTGGGGCCAACGTCCTGACTTTC. It translates to CASDGRSGANVLTF.